This T cell receptor beta chain was sequenced for a study of blood T cell repertoires in COVID-19. In the study overall: The samples span acute and convalescent COVID-19 from the United States, Italy and Spain. T cells, B-cell-depleted T cells, or PBMCs provided the cDNA or gDNA that served as material.

How the authors handled the data: Scientists estimated how many nucleated cells there were by amplifying reference gene primers. Only in-frame clones appear in the TCRdb table, and some are missing; sequencing was by immunoSEQ multiplex PCR. For V, J and clone size, that table is used; D and trimming come from the DNA. Of approximately 94,000 clones in the sample, more than 75% were seen once. Germline loops: CDR1 MNHEY, CDR2 SVGEGT. The CDR3 covers 15 residues. The V gene lost 2 bases and the J gene lost 4 bases, with 14 bases spanning the gap. Sequenced material: peripheral blood. This clonotype originated in a human donor in a cohort sampled during active COVID-19. The chain is built from TRBV6-2 or TRBV6-3 and TRBJ1-1; D is unclear. The CDR3 sequence is CASSYKTYYGTEAFF. DNA for the CDR3: TGTGCCAGCAGTTACAAGACCTACTACGGCACTGAAGCTTTCTTT.